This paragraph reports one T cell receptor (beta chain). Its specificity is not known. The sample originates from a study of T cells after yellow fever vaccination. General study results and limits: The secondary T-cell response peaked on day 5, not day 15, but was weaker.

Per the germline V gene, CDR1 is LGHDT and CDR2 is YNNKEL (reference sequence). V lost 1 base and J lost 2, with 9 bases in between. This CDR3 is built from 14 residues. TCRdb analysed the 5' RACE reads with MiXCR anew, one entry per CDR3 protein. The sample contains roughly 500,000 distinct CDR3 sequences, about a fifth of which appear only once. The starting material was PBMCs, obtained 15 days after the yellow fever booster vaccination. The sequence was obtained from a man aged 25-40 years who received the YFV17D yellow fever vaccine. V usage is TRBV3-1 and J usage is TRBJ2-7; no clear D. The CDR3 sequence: CASSQGRPPYEQYF. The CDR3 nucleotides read TGTGCCAGCAGCCAAGGCCGACCTCCCTACGAGCAGTACTTC.